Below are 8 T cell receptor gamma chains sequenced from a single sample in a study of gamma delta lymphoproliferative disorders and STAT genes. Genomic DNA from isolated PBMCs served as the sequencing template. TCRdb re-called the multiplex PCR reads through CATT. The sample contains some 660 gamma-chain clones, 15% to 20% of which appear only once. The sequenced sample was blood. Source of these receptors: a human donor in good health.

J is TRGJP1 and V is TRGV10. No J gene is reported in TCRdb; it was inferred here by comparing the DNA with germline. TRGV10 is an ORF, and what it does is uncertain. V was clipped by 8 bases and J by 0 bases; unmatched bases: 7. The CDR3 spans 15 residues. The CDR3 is CAAWAPDTTGWFKIF. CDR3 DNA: TGTGCTGCGTGGGCCCCCGATACCACTGGTTGGTTCAAGATATTT.

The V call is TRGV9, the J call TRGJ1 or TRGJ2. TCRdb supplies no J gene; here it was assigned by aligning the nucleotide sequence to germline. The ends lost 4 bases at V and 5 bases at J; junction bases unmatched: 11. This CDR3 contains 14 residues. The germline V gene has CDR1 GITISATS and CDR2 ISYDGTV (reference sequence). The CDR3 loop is CALWEQIRDYKKLF. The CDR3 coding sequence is TGTGCCTTGTGGGAACAAATTCGGGATTATAAGAAACTCTTT.

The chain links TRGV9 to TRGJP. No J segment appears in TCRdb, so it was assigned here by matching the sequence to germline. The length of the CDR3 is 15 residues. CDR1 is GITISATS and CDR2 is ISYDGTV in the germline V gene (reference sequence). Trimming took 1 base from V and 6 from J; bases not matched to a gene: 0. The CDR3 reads CALWEVELGKKIKVF. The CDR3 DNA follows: TGTGCCTTGTGGGAGGTAGAGTTGGGCAAAAAAATCAAGGTATTT.

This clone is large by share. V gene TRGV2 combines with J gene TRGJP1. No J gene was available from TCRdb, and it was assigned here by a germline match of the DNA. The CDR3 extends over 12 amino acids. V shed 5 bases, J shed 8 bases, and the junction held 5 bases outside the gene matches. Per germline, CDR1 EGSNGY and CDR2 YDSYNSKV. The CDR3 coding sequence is TGTGCCACCTGGGGACTCGGTTGGTTCAAGATATTT. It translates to CATWGLGWFKIF.

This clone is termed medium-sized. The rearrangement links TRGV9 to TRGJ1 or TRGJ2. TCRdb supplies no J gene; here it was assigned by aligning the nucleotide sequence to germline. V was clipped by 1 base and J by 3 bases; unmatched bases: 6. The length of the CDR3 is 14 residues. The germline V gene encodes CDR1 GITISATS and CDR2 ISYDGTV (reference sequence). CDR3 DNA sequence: TGTGCCTTGTGGGAGGTAGGGATTTATTATAAGAAACTCTTT. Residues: CALWEVGIYYKKLF.

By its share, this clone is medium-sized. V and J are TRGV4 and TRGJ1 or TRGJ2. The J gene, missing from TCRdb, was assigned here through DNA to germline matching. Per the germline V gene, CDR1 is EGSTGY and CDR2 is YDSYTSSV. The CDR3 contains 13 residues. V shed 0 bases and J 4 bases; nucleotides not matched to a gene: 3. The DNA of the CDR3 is TGTGCCACCTGGGATGGGCGGTATTATAAGAAACTCTTT. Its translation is CATWDGRYYKKLF.

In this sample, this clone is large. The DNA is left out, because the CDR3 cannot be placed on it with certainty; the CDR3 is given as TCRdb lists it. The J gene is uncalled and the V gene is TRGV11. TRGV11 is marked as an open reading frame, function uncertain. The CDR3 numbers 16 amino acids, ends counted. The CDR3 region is CTTVPAGLAKTRGKLF.

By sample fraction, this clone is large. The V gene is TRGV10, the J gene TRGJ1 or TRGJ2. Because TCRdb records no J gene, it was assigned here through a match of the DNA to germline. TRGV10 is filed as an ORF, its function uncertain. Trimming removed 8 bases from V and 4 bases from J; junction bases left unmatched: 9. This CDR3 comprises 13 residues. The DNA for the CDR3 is TGTGCTGCGTGGGATTGGCCCTATTATAAGAAACTCTTT. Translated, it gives CAAWDWPYYKKLF.